The rows below give T cell receptor beta chains drawn from one sample of a study of vaccination and CD4 T cells after COVID-19. These receptors' antigens are unknown. TCRdb ran MiXCR on the PCR reads and lists one entry per CDR3 protein. The profile shows just under 20,000 distinct CDR3 sequences, over 40% of them singletons. Sequencing used CD4+ T cells from blood, cultured in vitro. The origin of the receptors is a human donor who had recovered from COVID-19. CDR3s include the opening cysteine and the closing phenylalanine or tryptophan. A D gene is named only where the DNA matches it firmly. Only part of the rows carry a size: once, few, many, or a class if the clone is expanded.

J,D,size,V,CDR3,DNA
TRBJ2-7,.,.,TRBV21-1,CASRPYKRVAYEQYF,TGTGCCAGCAGACCTTATAAGAGGGTAGCCTACGAGCAGTACTTC
TRBJ1-2,.,.,TRBV24-1,CATSDSADPKTAGYTF,TGTGCCACCAGTGATTCCGCCGATCCGAAGACAGCGGGCTACACCTTC
TRBJ1-6,TRBD1,.,TRBV6-1,CASRLEGASNSPLHF,TGTGCCAGCAGACTAGAGGGGGCCTCTAATTCACCCCTCCACTTT
TRBJ1-1,.,.,TRBV7-6,CASSSQQNTEAFF,TGTGCCAGCAGCTCGCAACAGAACACTGAAGCTTTCTTT
TRBJ1-6,.,few,TRBV18,CASSPRGDSPLHF,TGTGCCAGCTCGCCTAGGGGTGATTCACCCCTCCACTTT
TRBJ2-2,.,few,TRBV28,CASSFSTEGADTGELFF,TGTGCCAGCAGTTTTTCAACTGAAGGGGCAGACACCGGGGAGCTGTTTTTT
TRBJ2-6,TRBD2,few,TRBV12-3/TRBV12-4,CASSTSGGYSGLTSGANVLTF,TGTGCCAGCAGTACGAGCGGGGGTTACTCCGGCCTTACCTCTGGGGCCAACGTCCTGACTTTC
TRBJ1-5,.,once,TRBV5-3,CARSNMGPNNQPQHF,TGTGCCAGAAGTAACATGGGACCAAACAATCAGCCCCAGCATTTT
TRBJ1-1,TRBD1,.,TRBV20-1,CSAARTGATEAFF,TGCAGTGCTGCACGGACAGGGGCCACTGAAGCTTTCTTT
TRBJ1-1,.,.,TRBV20-1,CSAFPPVGGTEAFF,TGCAGTGCCTTCCCGCCAGTGGGTGGTACTGAAGCTTTCTTT
TRBJ2-7,.,few,TRBV5-3,CASTRTFSSYEQYF,TGTGCCAGCACCCGGACTTTCTCCTCCTACGAGCAGTACTTC
TRBJ2-1,TRBD2,.,TRBV11-3,CASSLAGGSSYNEQFF,TGTGCCAGCAGCTTGGCGGGAGGGAGCTCCTACAATGAGCAGTTCTTC
TRBJ2-2,TRBD2,.,TRBV7-3,CASSPRTSGVTGELFF,TGTGCCAGCAGCCCCCGGACTAGCGGGGTGACCGGGGAGCTGTTTTTT
TRBJ2-4,.,.,TRBV10-1,CASSGGGGIQYF,TGCGCCAGCAGTGGAGGGGGAGGCATTCAGTACTTC
TRBJ1-6,.,few,TRBV6-5,CASSYSLYINSPLHF,TGTGCCAGCAGTTACTCGTTATACATCAATTCACCCCTCCACTTT
TRBJ1-1,.,.,TRBV20-1,CSARIRDWGAFF,TGCAGTGCTAGAATTCGGGATTGGGGAGCTTTCTTT
TRBJ2-1,.,.,TRBV10-2,CASSEGTLTYNEQFF,TGCGCCAGCAGTGAGGGGACACTAACCTACAATGAGCAGTTCTTC
TRBJ2-2,.,.,TRBV18,CASSPGAYGAFTGELFF,TGTGCCAGCTCACCGGGGGCCTACGGGGCATTCACCGGGGAGCTGTTTTTT
TRBJ1-5,.,.,TRBV11-1,CASSQGPNQPQHF,TGTGCCAGCAGCCAAGGGCCGAATCAGCCCCAGCATTTT
TRBJ2-3,TRBD2,.,TRBV7-9,CASSLGDYNTDTQYF,TGTGCCAGCAGCTTGGGGGACTACAACACAGATACGCAGTATTTT
TRBJ2-3,TRBD1,few,TRBV20-1,CSATGQVPSTDTQYF,TGCAGTGCTACGGGACAGGTCCCTAGCACAGATACGCAGTATTTT
TRBJ1-1,TRBD1,few,TRBV6-1,CASSDPSGQGFSMNTEAFF,TGTGCCAGCAGTGACCCCTCCGGACAGGGGTTTTCTATGAACACTGAAGCTTTCTTT
TRBJ2-5,.,.,TRBV7-2,CASSSPRGYQETQYF,TGTGCCAGCAGCTCCCCGCGAGGTTACCAAGAGACCCAGTACTTC
TRBJ2-1,TRBD1,.,TRBV11-2,CASSPRTGGNEQFF,TGTGCCAGCAGCCCGAGGACAGGGGGGAATGAGCAGTTCTTC
TRBJ2-1,.,.,TRBV20-1,CSARDWGGASYEQFF,TGCAGTGCTAGAGATTGGGGGGGGGCCAGCTATGAGCAGTTCTTC
TRBJ2-4,TRBD1,.,TRBV6-5,CASSYQPTGVAKNIQYF,TGTGCCAGCAGTTATCAGCCCACAGGGGTGGCCAAAAACATTCAGTACTTC